One sample yielded the 25 T cell receptor beta chains listed below, sequenced in a study of T cell repertoires in cytomegalovirus infection (dated by TCRdb to the late 2010s). TCRdb shows the sequencer as Illumina HiSeq 1500. Clones were called with MiXCR by TCRdb after fastp trimmed the public reads at Q25, and only in-frame beta chains were retained. Identical CDR3 proteins give one entry, which carries the most common genes and DNA. This sample lists 200,000 to 250,000 distinct CDR3 sequences; 35% to 40% were detected once. The ten biggest clones cover 55% to 70% of the sample. What the treatment or condition label conveys for this sample: in vitro stimulation with specific CMV peptide epitopes to enrich CMV-specific T cells. Their cognate antigens are unknown. Source: CD8+ T cells from cultured PBMCs, taken from culture after CMV antigen stimulation. These receptors were taken from a human donor in good health (CMV status not recorded). Some clones in this sample may be carry-over from other donors' samples.

The V and J genes are TRBV3-1 and TRBJ2-1, with 11 positions matching TRBD2. CDR3 length equals 16 residues. Germline CDR1 LGHDT, CDR2 YNNKEL (reference sequence). V lost 5 bases, J lost 1 base, and 4 bases stayed unmatched. The CDR3 here is CASSFTSGRSYNEQFF. The CDR3 bases are TGTGCCAGCAGCTTCACTAGCGGGAGATCCTACAATGAGCAGTTCTTC.

This clonotype was counted at least ten times. This rearrangement joins TRBV7-6 to TRBJ1-1, with a weak D call TRBD1 (5 bases). Germline CDR1 SGHVS, CDR2 FNYEAQ. The CDR3 spans 15 residues. The V and J ends lost 5 bases and 3 bases respectively, with 16 bases between them. For the CDR3, the DNA is TGTGCCAGCAGCCAGGGTTCGGCCCAGTACACTGAAGCTTTCTTT. It yields the protein CASSQGSAQYTEAFF.

J is TRBJ1-5 and V is TRBV20-1, with D unclear. The CDR3 is 14 amino acids. Trimming left V 0 bases short and J 3 bases short, with 9 bases between. In germline, CDR1 is DFQATT, CDR2 SNEGSKA (reference sequence). CDR3: CSARDVGNNQPQHF. CDR3 DNA: TGCAGTGCTAGAGATGTGGGGAACAATCAGCCCCAGCATTTT.

This clonotype was detected a few times. The J gene is TRBJ1-2, the V gene TRBV27; the match to TRBD1 covers 9 bases. The CDR3 runs 17 residues. The junction had 13 bases not matched to a gene; V was cut back by 8 bases and J by 0 bases. The V gene's germline CDR1 is MNHEY and CDR2 SMNVEV (reference sequence). CDR3 bases: TGTGCCAGCTACGGAACAGGGGGCGGCAGTGCTAACTATGGCTACACCTTC. This gives the protein CASYGTGGGSANYGYTF.

In nucleotides, the CDR3 is TGCAGTGCCAAATTCTACGGACAGGGGGCCAATGAGCAGTTCTTC. Its protein product is CSAKFYGQGANEQFF. This rearrangement joins TRBV20-1 to TRBJ2-1; 11 nucleotides match TRBD1. CDR3 length: 15 residues. The V gene's germline CDR1 is DFQATT and CDR2 SNEGSKA (reference sequence). J was trimmed by 6 bases and V by 6 bases; bases with no gene match: 10.

The rearrangement uses TRBV29-1 and TRBJ1-2; the match to TRBD1 covers 7 bases. V was clipped by 0 bases and J by 6 bases; unmatched bases: 4. Per germline, CDR1 SQVTM and CDR2 ANQGSEA. CDR3 length: 13 residues. The CDR3 loop reads CSVEDTQGHGYTF. The CDR3 DNA is TGCAGCGTTGAAGATACACAGGGGCATGGCTACACCTTC. The complete variable domain, with remaining parts taken from reference TRBV29-1 and TRBJ1-2, reads SAVISQKPSRDICQRGTSLTIQCQVDSQVTMMFWYRQQPGQSLTLIATANQGSEATYESGFVIDKFPISRPNLTFSTLTVSNMSPEDSSIYLCSVEDTQGHGYTFGSGTRLTVV.

The chain links TRBV27 to TRBJ2-1; D gene uncertain. Germline V gene lookup returns CDR1 MNHEY and CDR2 SMNVEV (reference sequence). Trimming stripped 4 bases from V and 2 bases from J, with 12 bases between. The CDR3 length is 15 residues. The CDR3 coding sequence is TGTGCCAGCAGTTCTCGCCGAGAGGCCTACAATGAGCAGTTCTTC. This codes for CASSSRREAYNEQFF.

This chain connects TRBV7-9 to TRBJ2-7; the D gene is possibly TRBD2 (6 bases). In germline, CDR1 is SEHNR, CDR2 FQNEAQ (reference sequence). The CDR3 spans 14 residues. Trimming took 8 bases from V and 3 from J, leaving 17 bases between them. CDR3 residues: CASRGGSKNYEQYF. In DNA, the CDR3 is TGTGCCAGCCGCGGAGGGAGCAAGAACTACGAGCAGTACTTC.

J is TRBJ2-1 and V is TRBV18; TRBD2 aligns across 10 bases. V shed 2 bases, J shed 3 bases, and the junction held 4 bases outside the gene matches. The CDR3 extends over 16 amino acids. Per germline, CDR1 KGHSH and CDR2 LQKENI. CDR3 loop: CASSPTSGANYNEQFF. Written as DNA, the CDR3 is TGTGCCAGCTCACCAACTAGCGGGGCGAACTACAATGAGCAGTTCTTC.

CDR3 loop: CASNRGRTFRLEQFF. CDR3 DNA: TGTGCCAGCAATAGAGGGCGGACGTTCCGGCTTGAGCAGTTCTTC. The chain uses TRBV27 and TRBJ2-1; perhaps TRBD2 as D (5 bases). V was shortened by 7 bases and J by 9 bases, with 22 bases between the two germline ends. CDR3 length: 15 amino acids. Germline CDR1 reads MNHEY; CDR2 reads SMNVEV (reference sequence).

This clonotype was observed many times. This chain connects TRBV12-3 or TRBV12-4 to TRBJ1-1; TRBD1 matches 8 bases. J was trimmed by 2 bases and V by 5 bases; bases with no gene match: 10. The CDR3 runs 16 residues. The CDR3 sequence is CASSPTQGGGNTEAFF. CDR3 DNA: TGTGCCAGCAGTCCAACACAGGGGGGAGGTAACACTGAAGCTTTCTTT.

In the case of this clonotype: Germline is not matched at one junction end, which may reflect a read error. The V call is TRBV7-8, the J call TRBJ2-2; the D gene is possibly TRBD1 (6 bases). Germline V gene sequence: CDR1 SGHVS, CDR2 FQNEAQ. The CDR3 is 14 amino acids. DNA for the CDR3: TGTGCCAGCAGCCTAGGACAGAACTCCGGGGAGCTGTTTTTT. Amino acid sequence: CASSLGQNSGELFF.

This clonotype was counted between two and nine times. The chain employs TRBV7-9 and TRBJ2-7; D gene ambiguous. Germline values: CDR1 SEHNR, CDR2 FQNEAQ (reference sequence). V was cut by 4 bases and J by 3 bases, with 13 bases left in between. The CDR3 length is 14 residues. This CDR3 is CASSSDSSSYEQYF. In DNA, the CDR3 is TGTGCCAGCAGCTCAGACTCTTCCAGCTACGAGCAGTACTTC. Full variable domain (remainder filled in from reference TRBV7-9 and TRBJ2-7): DTGVSQNPRHKITKRGQNVTFRCDPISEHNRLYWYRQTLGQGPEFLTYFQNEAQLEKSRLLSDRFSAERPKGSFSTLEIQRTEQGDSAMYLCASSSDSSSYEQYFGPGTRLTVT.

The chain carries TRBV27 and TRBJ2-1; a possible D gene is TRBD2 (6 bases). Trimming took off 5 bases at V and 2 bases at J, with 13 bases between the two ends. The CDR3 spans 15 residues. Germline V CDR1 and CDR2: MNHEY, SMNVEV (reference sequence). CDR3 amino acids: CASSVGLPAYNEQFF. As DNA, the CDR3 is TGTGCCAGCAGTGTGGGACTCCCAGCCTACAATGAGCAGTTCTTC.

The rearrangement links TRBV7-3 to TRBJ1-1; D might be TRBD1 (6 bases). With 6 bases removed from V and 7 bases from J, the gap between germline ends came to 12 bases. CDR1 is SGHTA, CDR2 FQGTGA, per germline. The CDR3 sequence is 12 residues long. CDR3 in DNA: TGTGCCAGCAGTATCGCGGACAGTGAAGCTTTCTTT. This sequence encodes CASSIADSEAFF. Supplemented by reference TRBV7-3 and TRBJ1-1, the full variable domain reads GAGVSQTPSNKVTEKGKYVELRCDPISGHTALYWYRQSLGQGPEFLIYFQGTGAADDSGLPNDRFFAVRPEGSVSTLKIQRTERGDSAVYLCASSIADSEAFFGQGTRLTVV.

This clonotype was seen a handful of times. This CDR3 is CASSLTTRPYGYTF. CDR3 sequence (DNA): TGTGCCAGCAGCTTGACGACACGTCCCTATGGCTACACCTTC. The rearrangement joins TRBV7-9 to TRBJ1-2; D gene unclear. This CDR3 is built from 14 residues. V was cut by 3 bases and J by 4 bases, with 12 bases left in between. CDR1 and CDR2 from the germline V gene are SEHNR and FQNEAQ (reference sequence).

The gene calls are TRBV10-2 and TRBJ2-4; 9 nucleotides align to TRBD2. V shed 8 bases, J shed 3 bases, and the junction held 5 bases outside the gene matches. Germline V gene sequence: CDR1 WSHSY, CDR2 SAAADI. There are 14 residues in the CDR3. CDR3: CASGLSGGKNIQYF. The CDR3 nucleotides are TGCGCCAGCGGGCTTAGCGGGGGCAAAAACATTCAGTACTTC.

The gene calls are TRBV27 and TRBJ2-1; D is tentatively TRBD1 or TRBD2 (5 bases each). V was trimmed by 4 bases and J by 10 bases, leaving 14 bases between them. CDR1 is MNHEY and CDR2 is SMNVEV in the germline V gene (reference sequence). The CDR3 extends over 13 amino acids. CDR3 DNA: TGTGCCAGCAGTTATGGTGGGACCAAGGAGCAGTTCTTC. This gives the protein CASSYGGTKEQFF.

This clonotype was seen a single time. The V gene is TRBV4-1, the J gene TRBJ1-1; D gene uncertain. The V gene lost 2 bases and the J gene lost 1 base, with 2 bases spanning the gap. The CDR3 extends over 12 amino acids. From germline, CDR1 is MGHRA and CDR2 YSYEKL. CDR3 DNA sequence: TGCGCCAGCAGCCAAAGGAACACTGAAGCTTTCTTT. Its protein is CASSQRNTEAFF.

This clonotype has more than one count but fewer than ten. The V and J genes are TRBV7-8 and TRBJ2-3, with 12 bases that match TRBD2. CDR3 size: 16 residues. Per the germline V gene, CDR1 is SGHVS and CDR2 is FQNEAQ. Trimming at V came to 5 bases and at J to 3 bases, leaving 6 bases not matched to a gene. As DNA, the CDR3 is TGTGCCAGCAGCCAAGGACTAGCGGGAAATACAGATACGCAGTATTTT. It translates to CASSQGLAGNTDTQYF. Based on the CDR3 plus reference TRBV7-8 and TRBJ2-3, the full variable domain is GAGVSQSPRYKVAKRGQDVALRCDPISGHVSLFWYQQALGQGPEFLTYFQNEAQLDKSGLPSDRFFAERPEGSVSTLKIQRTQQEDSAVYLCASSQGLAGNTDTQYFGPGTRLTVL.

This clonotype was seen more than once but under ten times. The rearrangement uses TRBV7-6 and TRBJ2-7; possibly TRBD2 for D (5 bases). The CDR3 has 16 residues. The V end lost 5 bases, the J end lost 0 bases, and 17 bases lay between the germline ends. Germline V gene sequence: CDR1 SGHVS, CDR2 FNYEAQ. CDR3 coding DNA: TGTGCCAGCAGCCCTATGGAGCGGAGGAGCTCCTACGAGCAGTACTTC. It specifies CASSPMERRSSYEQYF. The whole variable domain, filled in from reference TRBV7-6 and TRBJ2-7, reads GAGVSQSPRYKVTKRGQDVALRCDPISGHVSLYWYRQALGQGPEFLTYFNYEAQQDKSGLPNDRFSAERPEGSISTLTIQRTEQRDSAMYRCASSPMERRSSYEQYFGPGTRLTVT.

The gene calls are TRBV2 and TRBJ1-4; 7 positions match TRBD1. The V gene end was trimmed by 10 bases and the J gene end by 4 bases; junction bases not matched to a gene: 6. CDR3 length equals 13 residues. In germline, CDR1 is SNHLY, CDR2 FYNNEI. The CDR3 reads CATVGQNNEKLFF. CDR3 DNA sequence: TGTGCCACCGTGGGACAGAATAATGAAAAACTGTTTTTT.

This clonotype was counted a few times. This sequence joins TRBV7-9 and TRBJ1-2; D gene uncertain. The CDR3 is 12 amino acids. Germline assignment: CDR1 SEHNR and CDR2 FQNEAQ (reference sequence). Between the trimmed V and J ends, which lost 4 bases and 7 bases, there was a span of 10 bases. CDR3 nucleotide sequence: TGTGCCAGCAGCTCTTTTAGGAGTGGCTACACCTTC. Translation: CASSSFRSGYTF.

This clonotype turned up a few times. The chain employs TRBV20-1 and TRBJ1-1; possibly TRBD1 for D (6 bases). CDR1 is DFQATT, CDR2 SNEGSKA, per germline (reference sequence). V was clipped by 3 bases and J by 4 bases, with 18 bases between them. The CDR3 spans 15 residues. The CDR3 sequence: CSASSAGGGGTEAFF. The CDR3 DNA follows: TGCAGTGCTAGTTCTGCCGGGGGGGGCGGCACTGAAGCTTTCTTT.

The chain uses TRBV7-8 and TRBJ1-1, with D maybe TRBD1 (5 bases). The germline V gene encodes CDR1 SGHVS and CDR2 FQNEAQ. This CDR3 has 16 residues. V was pared by 1 base and J by 0 bases, with 12 bases between. CDR3 DNA sequence: TGTGCCAGCAGCTTAGAGAGGTTCAGGGTGAACACTGAAGCTTTCTTT. Its protein product is CASSLERFRVNTEAFF. Supplemented by reference TRBV7-8 and TRBJ1-1, the full variable domain reads GAGVSQSPRYKVAKRGQDVALRCDPISGHVSLFWYQQALGQGPEFLTYFQNEAQLDKSGLPSDRFFAERPEGSVSTLKIQRTQQEDSAVYLCASSLERFRVNTEAFFGQGTRLTVV.